The T cell receptor beta chain described here comes from a study of shared clonotypes between healthy human individuals. Trimming removed 0 bases at V and 5 bases at J, with 12 bases between. CDR1 is MNHNY, CDR2 SVGAGI, per germline (reference sequence). This CDR3 has 15 residues. From CD4+ cells came CD45RA+ naive and CD45RA-negative memory subsets. The data were produced by immunoSEQ multiplex PCR, yet TCRdb's version contains in-frame clones alone and is incomplete. The sample has 2 million to 2.5 million clones; 80% to 95% are singletons. The sequenced sample was naive CD4+ T cells from PBMCs. The subset is: CD45RA+ positively selected. The clonotype comes from a man younger than 30 in good health. Some clones in this sample may be carry-over from other donors' samples. This sequence joins TRBV6-6 and TRBJ2-3, with D unresolved. The CDR3 region has the DNA TGTGCCAGCAGTTACTCGATTATTGGTGGAGATACGCAGTATTTT. This gives the protein CASSYSIIGGDTQYF.